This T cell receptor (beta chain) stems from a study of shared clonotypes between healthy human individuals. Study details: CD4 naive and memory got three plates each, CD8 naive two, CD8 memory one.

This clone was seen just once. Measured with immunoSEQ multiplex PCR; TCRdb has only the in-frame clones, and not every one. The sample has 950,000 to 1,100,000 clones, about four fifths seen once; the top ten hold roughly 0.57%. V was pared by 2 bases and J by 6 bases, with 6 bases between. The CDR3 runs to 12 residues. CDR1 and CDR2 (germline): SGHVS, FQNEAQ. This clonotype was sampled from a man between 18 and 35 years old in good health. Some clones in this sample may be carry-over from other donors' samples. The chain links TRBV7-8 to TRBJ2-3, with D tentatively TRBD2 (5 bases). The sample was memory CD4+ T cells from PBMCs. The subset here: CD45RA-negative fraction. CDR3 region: CASSLPGDTQYF. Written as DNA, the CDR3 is TGTGCCAGCAGCTTACCGGGGGATACGCAGTATTTT.